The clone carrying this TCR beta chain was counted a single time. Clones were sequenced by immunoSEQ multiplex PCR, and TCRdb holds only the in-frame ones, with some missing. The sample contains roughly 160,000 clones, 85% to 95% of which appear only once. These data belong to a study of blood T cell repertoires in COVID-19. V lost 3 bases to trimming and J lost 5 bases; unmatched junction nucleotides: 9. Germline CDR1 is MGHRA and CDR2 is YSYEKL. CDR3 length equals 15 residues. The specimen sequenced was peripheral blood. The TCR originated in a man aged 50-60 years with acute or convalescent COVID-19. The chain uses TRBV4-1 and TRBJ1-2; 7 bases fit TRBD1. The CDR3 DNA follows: TGCGCCAGCAGCCATAATGACAGGGTGGCTTATGGCTACACCTTC. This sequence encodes CASSHNDRVAYGYTF.